The rows below give T cell receptor beta chains drawn from one sample of a study of regulatory T cells in long-lasting Graves disease. A single record per CDR3 protein comes from TCRdb applying MiXCR to the multiplex PCR reads. Of 450,000 or so distinct CDR3 sequences listed, around 21% are singletons. The sample was peripheral blood mononuclear cells (PBMCs), taken when the disease was refractory, from a patient treated with antithyroid drugs. The receptors stem from a female donor with Graves disease. The CDR3 runs from the conserved cysteine through the conserved F or W. A D gene is named only where the DNA matches it firmly. Rows give clone size only sometimes, using once, few, many, or a class for an expanded clone.

size	D	V	J	DNA	CDR3
many	-	TRBV20-1	TRBJ2-7	TGCAGTGCTGCGAGCACAGCCTACGATGAGCAGTACTTC	CSAASTAYDEQYF
-	-	TRBV28	TRBJ2-4	TGTGCCAGCAGTCCCCAGGGAGGGACACCAAACATTCAGTACTTC	CASSPQGGTPNIQYF
few	-	TRBV29-1	TRBJ2-7	TGCAGCGTCTACACCGGGGACCGACCCTACGAGCAGTACTTC	CSVYTGDRPYEQYF
many	-	TRBV12-3/TRBV12-4	TRBJ2-7	TGTGCCAGCAGTACCGGGTACCGTCCCTACGAGCAGTACTTC	CASSTGYRPYEQYF
many	-	TRBV24-1	TRBJ1-2	TGTGCCACCAGTGACGCCCAAAGAGGGGCAGCTGGCTACACCTTC	CATSDAQRGAAGYTF
few	-	TRBV6-2/TRBV6-3	TRBJ1-6	TGTGCCAGCAGTTACGGGGGAGTGGATTCACCCCTCCACTTT	CASSYGGVDSPLHF
-	-	TRBV28	TRBJ2-3	TGTGCCAGCAGTTTCTCAGGGGCCCCGCAGTATTTT	CASSFSGAPQYF
many	-	TRBV6-1	TRBJ2-7	TGTGCCAGCAGTGTACACAGGGAACTGAGCTCCTACGAGCAGTACTTC	CASSVHRELSSYEQYF
many	-	TRBV11-2	TRBJ2-7	TGTGCCAGCAGCCAAGAGCACGAGCAGTACTTC	CASSQEHEQYF
few	-	TRBV20-1	TRBJ1-2	TGCAGTGCCCTCGAACACGGGGGCTACGGCTACACCTTC	CSALEHGGYGYTF
many	-	TRBV7-9	TRBJ1-1	TGTGCCAGCAGCTTAGGAGGGGGGGTGGGCACTGAAGCTTTCTTT	CASSLGGGVGTEAFF
many	-	TRBV6-1	TRBJ2-7	TGTGCCAGCAGGGGAGCGGCAAACTACGAGCAGTACTTC	CASRGAANYEQYF
-	-	TRBV6-1	TRBJ1-5	TGTGCCAGCAGGCCCGGTTCAGCGGGGTATAGCAATCAGCCCCAGCATTTT	CASRPGSAGYSNQPQHF
many	TRBD1	TRBV5-1	TRBJ1-1	TGTGCCAGCAGTTTACAGGGGACCACTGAAGCTTTCTTT	CASSLQGTTEAFF
-	-	TRBV7-9	TRBJ2-7	TGTGCCAGCAGCTTGGCGGAGAGCTCCTACGAGCAGTACTTC	CASSLAESSYEQYF
-	-	TRBV12-3/TRBV12-4	TRBJ1-4	TGTGCCTGCCGGTCAACTAATGAAAAACTGTTTTTT	CACRSTNEKLFF
few	-	TRBV9	TRBJ2-7	TGTGCCAGCAGCGTAGGGTCCGCGACGGACTACGAGCAGTACTTC	CASSVGSATDYEQYF
many	TRBD2	TRBV11-1	TRBJ2-7	TGTGCCAGCAGCGTGGCAGCGGGAGGGCGTTCCTACGAGCAGTACTTC	CASSVAAGGRSYEQYF
-	TRBD1	TRBV7-9	TRBJ1-1	TGTGCCAGCAGCTTAACCGGGACAGGGGACGCTTTCTTT	CASSLTGTGDAFF
-	-	TRBV12-3/TRBV12-4	TRBJ1-1	TGTGCCAGCAGGTTGGGAGGACAGGCTTTCTTT	CASRLGGQAFF
few	-	TRBV3-1	TRBJ2-3	TGTGCCAGCAGCCAAGGTTTCGTGAAGGCTCTTAGTACGCAGTATTTT	CASSQGFVKALSTQYF
many	TRBD2	TRBV2	TRBJ2-1	TGTGCCACCCGGTCAGGTAGCGGGAGGTGGGATGAGCAGTTCTTC	CATRSGSGRWDEQFF
-	-	TRBV5-1	TRBJ2-7	TGCGCCAGCAGCTTCGCGGCGGGCTCTTACGAGCAGTACTTC	CASSFAAGSYEQYF
many	-	TRBV7-9	TRBJ1-1	TGTGCCAGCAGCCCGAGGGGGGGGCTGATGAACACTGAAGCTTTCTTT	CASSPRGGLMNTEAFF
many	-	TRBV6-2/TRBV6-3	TRBJ2-6	TGTGCCAGCCTAGCTGGGGCCAACGTCCTGACTTTC	CASLAGANVLTF
-	-	TRBV4-1	TRBJ1-1	TGCGCCAGCAAACAGACCATGAACACTGAAGCTTTCTTT	CASKQTMNTEAFF
-	-	TRBV5-1	TRBJ1-2	TGCGCCAGCAGCTTTAGTTCCGAGGGAGTGGATGGCTACACCTTC	CASSFSSEGVDGYTF
many	-	TRBV27	TRBJ1-1	TGTGCCAGCAGTTTACAGGGTAGGAACACTGAAGCTTTCTTT	CASSLQGRNTEAFF